Below are 5 T cell receptor beta chains sequenced from a single sample in a study of T cell clones after liver transplantation. Libraries were prepared by immunoSEQ multiplex PCR; TCRdb keeps only in-frame clonotypes and omits some of them. The sample records tens of thousands of clones, around 84% being singletons. The material sequenced was CD4+ T cells from blood, taken about 50 months after liver transplant. The receptor set was obtained from a human patient who received a liver transplant. Some T cells may possibly be graft donor cells.

There are a few counts of this clone. J is TRBJ1-4 and V is TRBV18; no clear D. The CDR3 sequence is 17 residues long. V gave up 2 bases and J gave up 2 bases, with 15 bases separating them. Per the germline V gene, CDR1 is KGHSH and CDR2 is LQKENI. The CDR3 coding sequence is TGTGCCAGCTCACCAGCAGGTGTGCTTGGGACTAATGAAAAACTGTTTTTT. Its translation is CASSPAGVLGTNEKLFF.

This chain connects TRBV7-2 to TRBJ2-7; no reliable D call. The CDR3 length is 12 residues. Germline lookup yields CDR1 SGHTA and CDR2 FQGNSA. Between the trimmed V and J ends, which lost 1 base and 4 bases, there was a span of 5 bases. DNA for the CDR3: TGTGCCAGCAGCTTAGACATATACGAGCAGTACTTC. Residues: CASSLDIYEQYF.

This clone has just a few counts. For the CDR3, the DNA is TGTGCCAGCAGCCCAGGGTACTCTGGAAACACCATATATTTT. Residues: CASSPGYSGNTIYF. The chain combines TRBV7-2 with TRBJ1-3; TRBD1 is a possible D gene (5 bases). CDR1 SGHTA and CDR2 FQGNSA come from the germline V gene. CDR3 length: 14 amino acids. V gave up 5 bases and J gave up 0 bases, with 8 bases separating them.

The chain recombines TRBV5-1 with TRBJ2-7; 11 bases are shared with TRBD2. Germline lookup yields CDR1 SGHRS and CDR2 YFSETQ. The CDR3 extends over 16 amino acids. V lost 1 base to trimming and J lost 5 bases; unmatched junction nucleotides: 8. The CDR3 protein is CASSLYPGTSGDEQYF. The CDR3 DNA reads TGCGCCAGCAGCTTGTACCCGGGGACTAGCGGCGACGAGCAGTACTTC.

The rearrangement uses TRBV2 and TRBJ2-7; TRBD2 matches at 9 bases. V trimming: 0 bases; J trimming: 5 bases; junction bases outside the gene matches: 11. Germline V lookup: CDR1 SNHLY, CDR2 FYNNEI. The CDR3 loop spans 17 amino acids. The chain's CDR3 is CASSEALLGREGNEQYF. The CDR3 DNA is TGTGCCAGCAGTGAAGCGCTTCTAGGGCGGGAGGGTAACGAGCAGTACTTC. Complete variable domain (other parts from reference TRBV2 and TRBJ2-7): EPEVTQTPSHQVTQMGQEVILRCVPISNHLYFYWYRQILGQKVEFLVSFYNNEISEKSEIFDDQFSVERPDGSNFTLKIRSTKLEDSAMYFCASSEALLGREGNEQYFGPGTRLTVT.